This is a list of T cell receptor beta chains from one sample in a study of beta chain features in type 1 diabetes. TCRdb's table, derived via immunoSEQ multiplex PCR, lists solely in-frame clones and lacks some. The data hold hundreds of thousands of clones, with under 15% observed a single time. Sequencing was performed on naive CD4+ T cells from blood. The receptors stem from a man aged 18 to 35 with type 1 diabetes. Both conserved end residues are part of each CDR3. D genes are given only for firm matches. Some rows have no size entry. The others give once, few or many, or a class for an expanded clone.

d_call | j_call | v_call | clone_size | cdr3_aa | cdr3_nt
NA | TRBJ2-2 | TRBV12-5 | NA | CASGDNTGELFF | TGTGCTAGTGGGGACAACACCGGGGAGCTGTTTTTT
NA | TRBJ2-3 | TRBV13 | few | CASSSRDTQYF | TGTGCCAGCAGCTCCCGTGATACGCAGTATTTT
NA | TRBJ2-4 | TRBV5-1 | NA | CASNPGLLAKNIQYF | TGCGCCAGCAACCCCGGCTTACTAGCCAAAAACATTCAGTACTTC
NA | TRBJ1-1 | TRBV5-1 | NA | CASSPQENTEAFF | TGCGCCAGCAGCCCCCAGGAGAACACTGAAGCTTTCTTT
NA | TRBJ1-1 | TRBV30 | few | CASKYRVTEAFF | TGTGCCTCCAAATACAGGGTTACTGAAGCTTTCTTT
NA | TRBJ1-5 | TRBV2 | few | CASSEADQLGSQHF | TGTGCCAGCAGTGAAGCGGATCAGTTGGGATCCCAGCATTTT
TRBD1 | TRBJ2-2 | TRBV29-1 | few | CSVGGTGFTGELFF | TGCAGCGTTGGTGGGACAGGGTTCACCGGGGAGCTGTTTTTT
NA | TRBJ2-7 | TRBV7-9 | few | CASEGVEQYF | TGTGCCAGCGAGGGGGTTGAGCAGTACTTC
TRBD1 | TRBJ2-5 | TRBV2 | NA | CASRQTGTGEETQYF | TGTGCCAGCAGGCAAACCGGGACAGGGGAAGAGACCCAGTACTTC
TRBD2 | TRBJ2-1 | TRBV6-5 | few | CASSYELAASYNEQFF | TGTGCCAGCAGTTACGAACTAGCGGCCTCCTACAATGAGCAGTTCTTC
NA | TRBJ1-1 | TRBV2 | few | CASSQVYTEAFF | TGTGCCAGCAGCCAGGTGTACACTGAAGCTTTCTTT
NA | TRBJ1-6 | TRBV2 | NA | CASSEMGWFNSPLHF | TGTGCCAGCAGTGAAATGGGGTGGTTCAATTCACCCCTCCACTTT
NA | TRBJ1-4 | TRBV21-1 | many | CAQRRGKNEKLFF | TGTGCCCAAAGGAGGGGAAAGAACGAAAAACTGTTTTTT
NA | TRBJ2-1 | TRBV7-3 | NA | CASSSRDTSYNEQFF | TGTGCCAGCAGCTCCCGGGACACCTCCTACAATGAGCAGTTCTTC
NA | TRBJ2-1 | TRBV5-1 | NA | CASSLAPSNEQFF | TGCGCCAGCAGCTTGGCCCCCTCCAATGAGCAGTTCTTC
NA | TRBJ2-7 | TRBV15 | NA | CATSPRLARGGDYSYEQYF | TGTGCCACCAGCCCGCGATTAGCTCGTGGGGGAGACTACTCCTACGAGCAGTACTTC
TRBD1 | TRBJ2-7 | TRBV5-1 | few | CASSLQGAAYEQYF | TGCGCCAGCAGCTTGCAGGGGGCGGCCTACGAGCAGTACTTC
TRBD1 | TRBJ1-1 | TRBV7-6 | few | CASTPRPRTGTDNTEAFF | TGTGCCAGCACCCCCCGACCCCGAACCGGGACAGATAACACTGAAGCTTTCTTT
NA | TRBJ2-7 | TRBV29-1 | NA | CSVEGAYEQYF | TGCAGCGTTGAGGGGGCCTACGAGCAGTACTTC
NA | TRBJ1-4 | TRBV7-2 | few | CASSLVDGEANEKLFF | TGTGCCAGCAGCTTAGTTGACGGGGAAGCTAATGAAAAACTGTTTTTT
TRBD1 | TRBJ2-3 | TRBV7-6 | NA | CASSLAYRGNVGTDTQYF | TGTGCCAGCAGCTTAGCCTACAGGGGGAACGTCGGCACAGATACGCAGTATTTT
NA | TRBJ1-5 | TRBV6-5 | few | CASSSTQGIQPQHF | TGTGCCAGCAGTAGCACGCAGGGGATTCAGCCCCAGCATTTT
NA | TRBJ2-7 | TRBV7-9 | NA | CASSLKGPGAPYEQYF | TGTGCCAGCAGCTTAAAGGGACCCGGGGCACCCTACGAGCAGTACTTC
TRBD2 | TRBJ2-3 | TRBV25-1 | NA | CASSELTSGELDTQYF | TGTGCCAGCAGTGAATTGACTAGCGGGGAACTAGATACGCAGTATTTT
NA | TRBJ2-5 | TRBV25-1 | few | CASSQGLLQETQYF | TGTGCCAGCTCACAAGGACTACTCCAAGAGACCCAGTACTTC
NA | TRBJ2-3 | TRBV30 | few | CAWSNRVTDTQYF | TGTGCCTGGAGTAACCGGGTTACAGATACGCAGTATTTT
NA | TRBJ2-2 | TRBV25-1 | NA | CASSAGATGGELFF | TGTGCCAGCAGTGCGGGGGCTACCGGCGGGGAGCTGTTTTTT
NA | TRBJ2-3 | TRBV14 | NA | CASSPVSSQDTQYF | TGTGCCAGCAGCCCAGTGAGTTCGCAAGATACGCAGTATTTT
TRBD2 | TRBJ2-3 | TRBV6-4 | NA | CASSTRGLDTQYF | TGTGCCAGCAGTACGCGGGGGTTGGATACGCAGTATTTT
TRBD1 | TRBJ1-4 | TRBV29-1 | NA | CSVGQGEKLFF | TGCAGCGTCGGACAGGGGGAAAAACTGTTTTTT
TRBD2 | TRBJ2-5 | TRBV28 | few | CASSPRRGVQETQYF | TGTGCCAGCAGTCCCCGTCGGGGGGTACAAGAGACCCAGTACTTC
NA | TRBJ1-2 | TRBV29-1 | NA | CSVVGYTF | TGCAGCGTTGTTGGCTACACCTTC
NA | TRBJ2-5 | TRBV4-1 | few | CASAKAVQETQYF | TGCGCCAGCGCTAAGGCGGTTCAAGAGACCCAGTACTTC
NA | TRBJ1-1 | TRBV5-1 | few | CASSLGDRGTEAFF | TGCGCCAGCAGCTTGGGGGATAGAGGCACTGAAGCTTTCTTT
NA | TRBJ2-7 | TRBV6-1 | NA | CASMGRAYEQYF | TGTGCCTCAATGGGCAGGGCCTACGAGCAGTACTTC
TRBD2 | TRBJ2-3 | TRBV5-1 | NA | CASTPGLLAGKDTQYF | TGCGCCAGCACACCCGGATTGCTAGCGGGGAAGGATACGCAGTATTTT
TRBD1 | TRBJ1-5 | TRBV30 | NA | CAWSRTGRGVRQPQHF | TGTGCCTGGAGCAGGACAGGGAGGGGAGTACGGCAGCCCCAGCATTTT
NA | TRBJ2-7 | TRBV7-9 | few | CASSKPATSSYEQYF | TGTGCCAGCAGTAAGCCGGCGACTAGCTCCTACGAGCAGTACTTC
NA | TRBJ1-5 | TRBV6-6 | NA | CASSYEGQPQHF | TGTGCCAGCAGTTACGAGGGTCAGCCCCAGCATTTT
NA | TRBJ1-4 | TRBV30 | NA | CAWSVGEKLFF | TGTGCCTGGAGTGTTGGCGAAAAACTGTTTTTT
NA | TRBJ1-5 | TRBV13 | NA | CASSGRATNQPQHF | TGTGCCAGCAGCGGGCGTGCTACAAATCAGCCCCAGCATTTT
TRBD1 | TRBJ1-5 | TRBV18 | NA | CASSEGGDQPQHF | TGTGCCAGCTCTGAAGGGGGCGATCAGCCCCAGCATTTT
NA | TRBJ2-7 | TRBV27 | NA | CASSRVGGEQYF | TGTGCCAGCAGTCGAGTCGGGGGCGAGCAGTACTTC
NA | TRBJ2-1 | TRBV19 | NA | CASSTQTSPSYNEQFF | TGTGCCAGTAGTACCCAAACTAGCCCCTCCTACAATGAGCAGTTCTTC
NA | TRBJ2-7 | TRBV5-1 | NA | CASSLEGRRYEQYF | TGCGCCAGCAGCTTGGAGGGCAGACGCTACGAGCAGTACTTC
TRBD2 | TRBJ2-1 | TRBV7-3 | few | CASSPSGGPPLYNEQFF | TGTGCCAGCAGCCCAAGCGGGGGGCCCCCCCTGTACAATGAGCAGTTCTTC
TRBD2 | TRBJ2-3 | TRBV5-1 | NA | CASSALAATTDTQYF | TGCGCCAGCAGCGCACTAGCGGCAACCACAGATACGCAGTATTTT
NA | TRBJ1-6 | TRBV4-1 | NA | CASSQDPVGAPLHF | TGCGCCAGCAGCCAAGATCCGGTAGGGGCCCCCCTCCACTTT
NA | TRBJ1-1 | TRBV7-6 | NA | CASKQTVMNTEAFF | TGTGCCAGCAAACAGACGGTGATGAACACTGAAGCTTTCTTT
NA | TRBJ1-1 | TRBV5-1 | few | CASSLAENTEAFF | TGCGCCAGCAGCTTGGCCGAGAACACTGAAGCTTTCTTT
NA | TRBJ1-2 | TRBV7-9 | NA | CASSQQGNTNYGYTF | TGTGCCAGCAGCCAGCAGGGGAACACGAACTATGGCTACACCTTC
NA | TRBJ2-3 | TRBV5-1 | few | CASSIDSGTDTQYF | TGCGCCAGCAGCATTGACAGTGGCACAGATACGCAGTATTTT
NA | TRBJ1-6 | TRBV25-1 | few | CASTFGGYNSPLHF | TGTGCCAGCACCTTCGGGGGTTATAATTCACCCCTCCACTTT
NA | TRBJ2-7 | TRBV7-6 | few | CASSPGRRGPYEQYF | TGTGCCAGCAGCCCTGGACGGCGCGGACCCTACGAGCAGTACTTC
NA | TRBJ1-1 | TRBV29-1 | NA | CSVKTGNTEAFF | TGCAGCGTTAAGACAGGGAACACTGAAGCTTTCTTT
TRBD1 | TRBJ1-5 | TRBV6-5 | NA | CASSTEQGTQPQHF | TGTGCCAGCAGCACCGAACAGGGGACCCAGCCCCAGCATTTT
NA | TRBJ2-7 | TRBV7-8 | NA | CASSIGARGSFSYEQYF | TGTGCCAGCAGCATAGGCGCTAGGGGGTCTTTCTCCTACGAGCAGTACTTC
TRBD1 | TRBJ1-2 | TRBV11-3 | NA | CASRGQGSFGYTF | TGTGCCAGCAGAGGACAGGGTAGTTTCGGCTACACCTTC
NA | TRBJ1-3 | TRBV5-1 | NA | CASSKDISGNTIYF | TGCGCCAGCAGCAAGGACATCTCTGGAAACACCATATATTTT
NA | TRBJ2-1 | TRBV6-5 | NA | CASGPTVLFEQFF | TGTGCCAGCGGACCGACAGTTTTATTTGAGCAGTTCTTC